The clone carrying this T cell receptor beta chain has at least ten counts. TCRdb itself ran the 5' RACE reads through MiXCR, one entry per CDR3 protein. The table lists about 17,000 distinct CDR3 sequences, around 21% of them singletons, with around 20% in the top ten. This record belongs to a study of spatial heterogeneity in lung cancer. Germline V gene sequence: CDR1 DFQATT, CDR2 SNEGSKA (reference sequence). This CDR3 has 13 amino acids. V was pared by 6 bases and J by 4 bases, with 14 bases between. The time point denotes: sample taken at primary tumor resection. Whole RNA from tumor, nontumor lung or frozen PBMC was sequenced unsorted.

The origin of this receptor is a female donor with early-stage non-small cell lung cancer. V usage is TRBV20-1 and J usage is TRBJ2-3; perhaps TRBD1 as D (5 bases). The specimen comprised PBMCs, sampled at surgery. The CDR3 DNA reads as TGCAGTGCGTGCAGGGCTGGCGCAGATACGCAGTATTTT. This encodes CSACRAGADTQYF.